This is a list of T cell receptor beta chains from one sample in a study of blood T cells in healthy people across ages. A single record per CDR3 protein comes from TCRdb applying MiXCR to the 5' RACE reads. The table includes some 1.5 million distinct CDR3 sequences, 28% detected once. Sample: blood. These receptors were taken from a woman in her twenties or thirties in good health. Each CDR3 is given with its conserved first and last residue. The D gene is left open where the match is weak. Clone size is not always given. Where it is, it says once, few, many or a class for expanded clones.

>TRBV11-2|TRBJ2-1|.|TRBD2
TGTGCCAGCACCGAAAGGGTTAGCGGGAGCCAGGCGGACTACTATGAGCAGTTCTTC
CASTERVSGSQADYYEQFF
>TRBV5-6|TRBJ2-7|once|.
TGTGCCAGCAGCTTGAGGGAGTTTGGGGAGGACTACGAGCAGTACTTC
CASSLREFGEDYEQYF
>TRBV18|TRBJ1-1|.|.
TGTGCCAGCTCACCCCCTATAGGGATTATGAACACTGAAGCTTTCTTT
CASSPPIGIMNTEAFF
>TRBV25-1|TRBJ2-7|.|TRBD1
TGTGCCAGCAGTGGTACCCCCGGGACAGGGGCCTACGAGCAGTACTTC
CASSGTPGTGAYEQYF
>TRBV20-1|TRBJ2-5|.|TRBD1
TGCAGTGCTCAACAGGCAGGGGGTCGAGAGACCCAGTACTTC
CSAQQAGGRETQYF
>TRBV12-3/TRBV12-4|TRBJ2-3|.|.
TGTGCCAGCAGTTTCGGCGGATCACGGGATACGCAGTATTTT
CASSFGGSRDTQYF
>TRBV27|TRBJ2-1|few|TRBD2
TGTGCCAGCCTAGCTTGGGCCGCCGGACTAGCGGGCCACAATGAGCAGTTCTTC
CASLAWAAGLAGHNEQFF
>TRBV11-2|TRBJ2-1|many|.
TGTGCCAGCAGCTTAAACGCGGGGACCATCAATGAGCAGTTCTTC
CASSLNAGTINEQFF
>TRBV5-1|TRBJ1-2|.|.
TGCGCCAGCAGCGCCCTACAGGGAGCGGATTTCTATGGCTACACCTTC
CASSALQGADFYGYTF
>TRBV29-1|TRBJ2-7|many|TRBD2
TGCAGCGTTATAACTAGCGGGAGGTCCTACGAGCAGTACTTC
CSVITSGRSYEQYF
>TRBV2|TRBJ2-1|many|.
TGTGCCAGCAGTGAAGATACAGTGGATAATGAGCAGTTCTTC
CASSEDTVDNEQFF
>TRBV7-6|TRBJ2-7|.|TRBD1
TGTGCCAGCAGCCTTATGACAGGGTACAATGAGCAGTACTTC
CASSLMTGYNEQYF
>TRBV7-9|TRBJ1-5|.|.
TGTGCCAGCAGCTTAGGCGGGTCGGGTGATCAGCCCCAGCATTTT
CASSLGGSGDQPQHF
>TRBV20-1|TRBJ1-5|.|.
TGCAGTGCTAGAGAAGCGGCGGGGAACAATCAGCCCCAGCATTTT
CSAREAAGNNQPQHF
>TRBV20-1|TRBJ2-4|.|TRBD2
TGCAGTGCTAACCCAGGGCTAGCGGGAGTAGGGGACTACAATGAGCAGTACTTC
CSANPGLAGVGDYNEQYF
>TRBV27|TRBJ1-6|.|.
TGTGCCAGCAGTTTAAACGGGCAGGGCTGGAATTCACCCCTCCACTTT
CASSLNGQGWNSPLHF
>TRBV10-3|TRBJ2-7|.|.
TGTGCCATCAGTCTAGCAGGGTACAATGAGCAGTACTTC
CAISLAGYNEQYF
>TRBV14|TRBJ2-3|few|.
TGTGCCAGCAGCCTTCGACAGCCCGGTCATACGCAGTATTTT
CASSLRQPGHTQYF
>TRBV7-2|TRBJ1-2|few|.
TGTGCCAGCAGGGGTCGGGGTGGATACTATGGCTACACCTTC
CASRGRGGYYGYTF
>TRBV18|TRBJ2-3|.|.
TGTGCCAGCTCACCAATAGCAAAGGGGCCAGATACGCAGTATTTT
CASSPIAKGPDTQYF
>TRBV2|TRBJ2-1|.|.
TGTGCCAGCAGTGAACCGGGACGTCTAGAGCAGTTCTTC
CASSEPGRLEQFF
>TRBV6-6|TRBJ2-3|few|.
TGTGCCAGCAGTTTGGGACTCCTCTCTAGCACAGATACGCAGTATTTT
CASSLGLLSSTDTQYF
>TRBV5-5|TRBJ2-2|.|TRBD2
TGTGCCAGCAGCTTTCTTAATGGAGGGACTAGCGGGAGTAGGGAGCTGTTTTTT
CASSFLNGGTSGSRELFF
>TRBV20-1|TRBJ2-1|.|.
TGCAGTGCTCCCTTTTTCGGACTCAGCTCCTACAATGAGCAGTTCTTC
CSAPFFGLSSYNEQFF
>TRBV29-1|TRBJ2-3|.|TRBD1
TGCAGCGTTGATTGGACAGGGACCTGGGCGCAGTATTTT
CSVDWTGTWAQYF
>TRBV6-2/TRBV6-3|TRBJ1-5|.|.
TGTGCCAGCAGCGTCGTCGGTGTGAAAAATCAGCCCCAGCATTTT
CASSVVGVKNQPQHF
>TRBV29-1|TRBJ2-2|few|TRBD2
TGCAGCGTTGGGTATGGCGGGAGTGCCGGGGAGCTGTTTTTT
CSVGYGGSAGELFF
>TRBV7-2|TRBJ1-4|.|.
TGTGCCAGCAGCTTAGACCAGGGAGGGAAACTGTTTTTT
CASSLDQGGKLFF
>TRBV7-9|TRBJ1-5|.|TRBD1
TGTGCCAGCGCACAGGGGGCGAGCAATCAGCCCCAGCATTTT
CASAQGASNQPQHF
>TRBV20-1|TRBJ2-7|few|.
TGCAGTGCGCCCTCGCAGGACTCCTCCTCCTACGAGCAGTACTTC
CSAPSQDSSSYEQYF
>TRBV5-4|TRBJ2-1|.|TRBD1
TGTGCCAGCAGCACCGACAGGGCCACCTACAATGAGCAGTTCTTC
CASSTDRATYNEQFF
>TRBV7-2|TRBJ2-1|.|.
TGTGCCAGCAGCCCTCGGGACGGGCGGGATGAGCAGTTCTTC
CASSPRDGRDEQFF
>TRBV20-1|TRBJ2-3|.|TRBD2
TGCAGTGCCCCAGGCCCCACTAGCGGGGGGACAGATACGCAGTATTTT
CSAPGPTSGGTDTQYF
>TRBV29-1|TRBJ1-1|.|.
TGCAGCTCAATGGGGGTCCCGAACACTGAAGCTTTCTTT
CSSMGVPNTEAFF
>TRBV5-1|TRBJ2-2|few|.
TGCGCCAGCACAATCCCAGGACAGAACACCGGGGAGCTGTTTTTT
CASTIPGQNTGELFF